What follows describes a single T cell receptor beta chain. Antigen specificity is unknown. This record comes from a study of long-term antiretroviral therapy in people with HIV. Study findings and constraints: Pre-ART-expanded clones dominated the repertoire at all time points.

Participants living with HIV all received treatment in the United States. At the survey level, the v3.0 immunoSEQ assay was run. Sequencing was performed with immunoSEQ multiplex PCR; in TCRdb, only in-frame clones are kept and a portion is missing. The data hold tens of thousands of clones, with 70% to 90% observed a single time. This CDR3 region has 17 residues. With 5 bases removed from V and 2 bases from J, the gap between germline ends came to 19 bases. Germline V gene sequence: CDR1 KGHSH, CDR2 LQKENI. The genes are TRBV18 and TRBJ1-3; D unclear. The sequence derives from a man between 18 and 29 years old with HIV. The sample here was unsorted PBMCs, taken 0.8 years before starting antiretroviral therapy. The CDR3 loop reads CASSKAPRDPTGNTIYF. CDR3 DNA sequence: TGTGCCAGCTCAAAAGCCCCCAGAGACCCCACTGGAAACACCATATATTTT.